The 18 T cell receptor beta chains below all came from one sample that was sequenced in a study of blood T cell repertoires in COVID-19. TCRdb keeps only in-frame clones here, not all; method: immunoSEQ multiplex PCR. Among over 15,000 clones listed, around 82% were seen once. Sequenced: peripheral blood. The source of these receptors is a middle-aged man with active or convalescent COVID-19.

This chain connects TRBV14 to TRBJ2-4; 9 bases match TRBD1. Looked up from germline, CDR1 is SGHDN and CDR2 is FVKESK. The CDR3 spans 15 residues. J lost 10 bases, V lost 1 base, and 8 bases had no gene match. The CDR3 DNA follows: TGTGCCAGCAGCCAAGGAGGGACAGGGAGCAATATTCAGTACTTC. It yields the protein CASSQGGTGSNIQYF.

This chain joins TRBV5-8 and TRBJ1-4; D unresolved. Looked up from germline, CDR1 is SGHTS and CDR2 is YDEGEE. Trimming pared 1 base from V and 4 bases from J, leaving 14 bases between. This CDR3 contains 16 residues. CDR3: CASSLIGGQFNEKLFF. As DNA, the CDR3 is TGTGCCAGCAGCTTGATAGGAGGCCAGTTTAATGAAAAACTGTTTTTT.

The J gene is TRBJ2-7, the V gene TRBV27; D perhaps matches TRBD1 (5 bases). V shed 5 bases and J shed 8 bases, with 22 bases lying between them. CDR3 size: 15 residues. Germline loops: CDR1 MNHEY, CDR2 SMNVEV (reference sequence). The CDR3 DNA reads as TGTGCCAGCAGTCCCTGGGGCAGCGACCAAATAAAGCAGTACTTC. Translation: CASSPWGSDQIKQYF.

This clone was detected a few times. CDR3 sequence: CAWSVHGTGDSPLHF. DNA for the CDR3: TGTGCCTGGAGTGTACACGGGACAGGGGACTCACCCCTCCACTTT. This rearrangement joins TRBV30 to TRBJ1-6; 10 positions match TRBD1. CDR3 length: 15 amino acids. CDR1 and CDR2 (germline): GTSNPN, SVGIG (reference sequence). J lost 10 bases, V lost 0 bases, and 6 bases had no gene match.

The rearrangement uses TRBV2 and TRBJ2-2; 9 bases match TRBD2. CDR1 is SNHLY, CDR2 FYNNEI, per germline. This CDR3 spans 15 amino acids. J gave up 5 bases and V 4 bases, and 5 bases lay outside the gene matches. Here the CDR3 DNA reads TGTGCCAGCAGTGTGCCGGGACTAGCAACCGGGGAGCTGTTTTTT. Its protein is CASSVPGLATGELFF.

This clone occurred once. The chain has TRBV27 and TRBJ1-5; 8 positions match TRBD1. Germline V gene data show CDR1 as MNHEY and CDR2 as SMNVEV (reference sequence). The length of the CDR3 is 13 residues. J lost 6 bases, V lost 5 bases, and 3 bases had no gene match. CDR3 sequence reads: CASSGTGGQPQHF. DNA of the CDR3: TGTGCCAGCAGTGGGACAGGTGGTCAGCCCCAGCATTTT.

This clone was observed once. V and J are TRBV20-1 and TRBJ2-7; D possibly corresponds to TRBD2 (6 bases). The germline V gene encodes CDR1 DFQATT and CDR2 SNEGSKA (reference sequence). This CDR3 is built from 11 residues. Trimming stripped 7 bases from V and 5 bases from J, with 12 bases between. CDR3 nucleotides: TGCAGTGTTCAGCGCGGGGACGAGCAGTACTTC. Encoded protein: CSVQRGDEQYF.

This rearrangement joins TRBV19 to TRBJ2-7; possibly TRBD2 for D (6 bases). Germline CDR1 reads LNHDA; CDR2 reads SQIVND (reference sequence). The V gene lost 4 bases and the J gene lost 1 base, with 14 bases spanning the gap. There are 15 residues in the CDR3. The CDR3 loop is CASSTQEGLSYEQYF. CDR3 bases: TGTGCCAGTAGTACACAGGAGGGCCTTTCCTACGAGCAGTACTTC.

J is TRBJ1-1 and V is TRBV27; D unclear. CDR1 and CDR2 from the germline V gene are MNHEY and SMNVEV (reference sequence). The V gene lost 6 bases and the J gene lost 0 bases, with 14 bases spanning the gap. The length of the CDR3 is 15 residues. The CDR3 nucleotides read TGTGCCAGCAGCCAAACCTTACTCTTGAACACTGAAGCTTTCTTT. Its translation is CASSQTLLLNTEAFF.

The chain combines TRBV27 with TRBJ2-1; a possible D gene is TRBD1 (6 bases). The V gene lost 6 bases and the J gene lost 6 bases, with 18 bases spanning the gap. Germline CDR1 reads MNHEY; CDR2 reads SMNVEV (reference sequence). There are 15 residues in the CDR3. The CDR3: CASSFEGHPGNEQFF. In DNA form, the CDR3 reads TGTGCCAGCAGCTTTGAGGGACACCCGGGCAATGAGCAGTTCTTC.

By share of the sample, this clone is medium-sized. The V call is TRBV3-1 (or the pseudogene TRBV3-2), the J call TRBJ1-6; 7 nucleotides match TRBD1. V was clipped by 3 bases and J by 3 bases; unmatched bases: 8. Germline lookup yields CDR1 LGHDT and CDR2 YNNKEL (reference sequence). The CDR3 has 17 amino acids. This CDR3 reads CASSHSSAGGYNSPLHF. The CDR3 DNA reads TGTGCCAGCAGCCATTCTTCGGCAGGGGGCTATAATTCACCCCTCCACTTT.

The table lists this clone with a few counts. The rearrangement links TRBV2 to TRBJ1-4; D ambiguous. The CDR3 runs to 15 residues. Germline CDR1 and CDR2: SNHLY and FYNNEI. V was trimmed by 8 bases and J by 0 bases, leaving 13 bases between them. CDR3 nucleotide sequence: TGTGCCAGCCATCCAGTCATCCCAACTAATGAAAAACTGTTTTTT. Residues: CASHPVIPTNEKLFF.

The CDR3 DNA reads as TGTGCCAGTGAATTGACAGGGGGGGAGGACGAGCAGTACTTC. Translated, it gives CASELTGGEDEQYF. The V and J genes are TRBV19 and TRBJ2-7; 9 nucleotides line up with TRBD1. Germline V gene sequence: CDR1 LNHDA, CDR2 SQIVND (reference sequence). With 8 bases clipped from V and 5 bases from J, the junction kept 10 bases outside the gene matches. This CDR3 has 14 residues.

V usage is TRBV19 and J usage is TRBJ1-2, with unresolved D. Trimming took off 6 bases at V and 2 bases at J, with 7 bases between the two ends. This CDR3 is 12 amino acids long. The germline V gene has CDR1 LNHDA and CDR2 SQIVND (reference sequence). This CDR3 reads CASSRLNYGYTF. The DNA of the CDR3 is TGTGCCAGTAGCAGGTTAAACTATGGCTACACCTTC.

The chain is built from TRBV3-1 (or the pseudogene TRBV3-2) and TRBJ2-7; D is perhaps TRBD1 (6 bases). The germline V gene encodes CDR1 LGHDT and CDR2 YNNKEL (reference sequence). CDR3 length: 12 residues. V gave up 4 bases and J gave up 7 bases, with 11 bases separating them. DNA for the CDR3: TGTGCCAGCAGCCCCTCAGGGGTTGAGCAGTACTTC. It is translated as CASSPSGVEQYF.

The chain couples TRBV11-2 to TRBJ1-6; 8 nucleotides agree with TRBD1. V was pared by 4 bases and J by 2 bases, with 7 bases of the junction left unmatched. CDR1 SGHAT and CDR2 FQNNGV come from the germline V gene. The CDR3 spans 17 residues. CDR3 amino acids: CASSSRDRWTYNSPLHF. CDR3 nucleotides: TGTGCCAGCAGCTCCCGGGACAGGTGGACCTATAATTCACCCCTCCACTTT. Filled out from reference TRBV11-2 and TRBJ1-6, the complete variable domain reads EAGVAQSPRYKIIEKRQSVAFWCNPISGHATLYWYQQILGQGPKLLIQFQNNGVVDDSQLPKDRFSAERLKGVDSTLKIQPAKLEDSAVYLCASSSRDRWTYNSPLHFGNGTRLTVT.

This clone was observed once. The CDR3 sequence: CASSQATTEAFF. CDR3 DNA sequence: TGTGCCAGCAGCCAAGCTACCACTGAAGCTTTCTTT. V usage is TRBV5-6 and J usage is TRBJ1-1; D gene unclear. From germline, CDR1 is SGHDT and CDR2 YYEEEE. Trimming stripped 4 bases from V and 4 bases from J, with 8 bases between. This CDR3 comprises 12 residues. The complete variable domain, with remaining parts taken from reference TRBV5-6 and TRBJ1-1, reads DAGVTQSPTHLIKTRGQQVTLRCSPKSGHDTVSWYQQALGQGPQFIFQYYEEEERQRGNFPDRFSGHQFPNYSSELNVNALLLGDSALYLCASSQATTEAFFGQGTRLTVV.

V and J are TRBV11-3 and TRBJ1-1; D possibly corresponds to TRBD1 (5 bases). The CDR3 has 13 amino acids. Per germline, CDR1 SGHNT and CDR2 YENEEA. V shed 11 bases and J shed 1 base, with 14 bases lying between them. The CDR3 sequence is CAGVDRPNTEAFF. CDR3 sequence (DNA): TGTGCCGGGGTTGACAGACCGAACACTGAAGCTTTCTTT.